These 14 T cell receptor beta chains were sequenced from one sample in a study of T cells in Graves' hyperthyroidism and ophthalmopathy. Amplification of TCR beta CDR3 regions was performed using RNA transcripts as template. An initial round of RT-PCR targeting the TCR CDR3 relied on the HTBI primer set. TCRdb processed the multiplex PCR reads anew with MiXCR; each CDR3 protein has one entry. The table records approximately 48,000 distinct CDR3 sequences, more than 40% of them present only once. Sequencing used peripheral blood or thyroid tissue (not recorded which). The source of these receptors is a woman aged 45 to 65 with Graves' hyperthyroidism.

On this clonotype: The junction and the germline gene differ at one end; a read error may be behind it. The chain carries TRBV15 and TRBJ2-3; TRBD1 might be the D (6 bases). Germline assignment: CDR1 LNHNV and CDR2 YYDKDF (reference sequence). The CDR3 covers 17 residues. The CDR3 loop is CATSRGFGDRRTDTRYF. The DNA of the CDR3 is TGTGCCACCAGCAGAGGTTTCGGTGACAGGCGCACAGATACGCGGTATTTT.

The chain carries TRBV28 and TRBJ1-4; 7 bases match TRBD1. CDR3 length: 15 residues. V was clipped by 5 bases and J by 10 bases; unmatched bases: 13. Germline values: CDR1 MDHEN, CDR2 SYDVKM. CDR3 protein: CASSATGAGTGKLFF. CDR3 nucleotides: TGTGCCAGCAGTGCTACAGGGGCTGGAACTGGAAAACTGTTTTTT. The whole variable domain, filled in from reference TRBV28 and TRBJ1-4, reads DVKVTQSSRYLVKRTGEKVFLECVQDMDHENMFWYRQDPGLGLRLIYFSYDVKMKEKGDIPEGYSVSREKKERFSLILESASTNQTSMYLCASSATGAGTGKLFFGSGTQLSVL.

This clonotype was detected many times. As DNA, the CDR3 is TGTGCCAGCAGCCATGACAAGCGGGAGAGGTACTTC. Amino acids: CASSHDKRERYF. The chain joins TRBV4-2 to TRBJ2-7; 8 bases match TRBD2. Trimming at V came to 3 bases and at J to 12 bases, leaving 7 bases not matched to a gene. This CDR3 is built from 12 residues. Germline assignment: CDR1 LGHNA and CDR2 YNFKEQ.

This CDR3 is CASSFASGTYEQYF. CDR3 coding DNA: TGTGCCAGCAGCTTTGCTAGCGGGACCTACGAGCAGTACTTC. The chain uses TRBV7-2 and TRBJ2-7; 9 nucleotides align to TRBD2. Trimming removed 3 bases from V and 2 bases from J; junction bases left unmatched: 2. The CDR3 runs 14 residues. Germline V gives CDR1 SGHTA, CDR2 FQGNSA.

The chain has TRBV7-2 and TRBJ2-5, with TRBD2 identical over 8 bases. V lost 0 bases, J lost 5 bases, and 5 bases stayed unmatched. Germline V lookup: CDR1 SGHTA, CDR2 FQGNSA. There are 15 residues in the CDR3. In nucleotides, the CDR3 is TGTGCCAGCAGCTTAGCTAGCGGGAAGGGGGAGACCCAGTACTTC. This codes for CASSLASGKGETQYF.

This chain uses TRBV9 with TRBJ1-2; 9 positions match TRBD1. Germline V gene data show CDR1 as SGDLS and CDR2 as YYNGEE. The V gene end was trimmed by 4 bases and the J gene end by 7 bases; junction bases not matched to a gene: 14. The CDR3 covers 16 residues. CDR3 residues: CASSPWGTGTGFGYTF. Written as DNA, the CDR3 is TGTGCCAGCAGCCCCTGGGGTACCGGGACAGGGTTTGGCTACACCTTC.

CDR3 amino acids: CSAVVGWTEAFF. Written as DNA, the CDR3 is TGCAGTGCTGTGGTGGGGTGGACTGAAGCTTTCTTT. The chain employs TRBV20-1 and TRBJ1-1, with unresolved D. Germline V gene data show CDR1 as DFQATT and CDR2 as SNEGSKA (reference sequence). The CDR3 totals 12 residues. V lost 5 bases and J lost 5, with 12 bases in between.

The V call is TRBV2, the J call TRBJ2-5, with 8 positions matching TRBD2. The germline V gene encodes CDR1 SNHLY and CDR2 FYNNEI. This CDR3 spans 15 amino acids. J was trimmed by 5 bases and V by 2 bases; bases with no gene match: 7. The CDR3 sequence: CASSESGAGVETQYF. CDR3 in DNA: TGTGCCAGCAGTGAAAGTGGAGCGGGAGTGGAGACCCAGTACTTC. The entire variable domain, with the rest obtained from reference TRBV2 and TRBJ2-5, is as follows: EPEVTQTPSHQVTQMGQEVILRCVPISNHLYFYWYRQILGQKVEFLVSFYNNEISEKSEIFDDQFSVERPDGSNFTLKIRSTKLEDSAMYFCASSESGAGVETQYFGPGTRLLVL.

With regard to this clonotype: Compared with germline, one end of the junction differs, possibly owing to a read error. The V call is TRBV20-1, the J call TRBJ1-4, with no clear D. Germline values: CDR1 DFQATT, CDR2 SNEGSKA (reference sequence). This CDR3 is built from 12 residues. CDR3 amino acids: CSARIDGLEPPF. CDR3 DNA: TGCAGTGCTAGAATCGACGGACTGGAGCCTCCTTTT.

The chain is built from TRBV9 and TRBJ2-1, with 8 bases lining up with TRBD2. Trimming took 4 bases from V and 4 from J; bases not matched to a gene: 4. The CDR3 contains 14 residues. The germline V gene has CDR1 SGDLS and CDR2 YYNGEE. CDR3 nucleotides: TGTGCCAGCAGCAGGTCTAGCGGGTACAATGAGCAGTTCTTC. Encoded protein: CASSRSSGYNEQFF.

This clonotype has only one observation. CDR3 in DNA: TGTGCCACCAGCAGCCCGCCCTCGGGGGACGTGACCCAGTACTTC. Its protein is CATSSPPSGDVTQYF. The rearrangement joins TRBV15 to TRBJ2-5, with D tentatively TRBD2 (6 bases). Trimming stripped 3 bases from V and 7 bases from J, with 18 bases between. CDR3 length equals 15 residues. Germline CDR1 is LNHNV and CDR2 is YYDKDF (reference sequence). The full variable domain, rest sourced from reference TRBV15 and TRBJ2-5, is DAMVIQNPRYQVTQFGKPVTLSCSQTLNHNVMYWYQQKSSQAPKLLFHYYDKDFNNEADTPDNFQSRRPNTSFCFLDIRSPGLGDTAMYLCATSSPPSGDVTQYFGPGTRLLVL.

This clonotype has ten or more counts. The chain carries TRBV13 and TRBJ1-1; no clear D gene. CDR3 length equals 12 residues. V lost 4 bases and J lost 6, with 9 bases in between. Germline V gene lookup returns CDR1 PRHDT and CDR2 FYEKMQ (reference sequence). DNA of the CDR3: TGTGCCAGCAGCTCCTTTTCCGCTGAAGCTTTCTTT. Amino acid sequence: CASSSFSAEAFF.

The chain combines TRBV6-1 with TRBJ1-2, with D possibly being TRBD1 (6 bases). Germline V lookup: CDR1 MNHNS, CDR2 SASEGT. V dropped 8 bases and J dropped 6 bases, with 16 bases sitting between them. The CDR3 has 13 amino acids. The CDR3 bases are TGTGCCAGCTTAGGTCAGGGGCCCAATGGCTACACCTTC. Translated, it gives CASLGQGPNGYTF.

In this sample, this clonotype turned up once. Just one base apart from a much larger clone, this may be a read error. V gene TRBV2 combines with J gene TRBJ1-4; the D is unclear. This CDR3 contains 16 residues. The V end was cut by 5 bases, the J end by 6 bases, with 19 bases between. CDR1 is SNHLY and CDR2 is FYNNEI in the germline V gene. The CDR3 bases are TGTGCCAGCAGTTTTCGTTTGTGGGAGGGTGATGAAAAACTGTTTTTT. Amino acid sequence: CASSFRLWEGDEKLFF. Supplemented by reference TRBV2 and TRBJ1-4, the full variable domain reads EPEVTQTPSHQVTQMGQEVILRCVPISNHLYFYWYRQILGQKVEFLVSFYNNEISEKSEIFDDQFSVERPDGSNFTLKIRSTKLEDSAMYFCASSFRLWEGDEKLFFGSGTQLSVL.